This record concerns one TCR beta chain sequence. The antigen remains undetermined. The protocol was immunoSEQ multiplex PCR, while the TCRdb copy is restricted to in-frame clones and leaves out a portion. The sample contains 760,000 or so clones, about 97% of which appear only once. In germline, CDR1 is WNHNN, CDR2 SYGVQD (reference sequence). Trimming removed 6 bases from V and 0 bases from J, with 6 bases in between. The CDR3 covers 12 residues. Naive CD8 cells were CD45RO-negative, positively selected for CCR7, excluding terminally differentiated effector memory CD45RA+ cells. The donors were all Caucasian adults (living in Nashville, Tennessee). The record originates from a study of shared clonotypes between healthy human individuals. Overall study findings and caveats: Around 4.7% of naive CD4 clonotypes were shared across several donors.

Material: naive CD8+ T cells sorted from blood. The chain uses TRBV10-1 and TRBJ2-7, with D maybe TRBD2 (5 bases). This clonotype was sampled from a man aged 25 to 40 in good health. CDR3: CASSGDSYEQYF. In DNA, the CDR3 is TGCGCCAGCAGCGGGGACTCCTACGAGCAGTACTTC.